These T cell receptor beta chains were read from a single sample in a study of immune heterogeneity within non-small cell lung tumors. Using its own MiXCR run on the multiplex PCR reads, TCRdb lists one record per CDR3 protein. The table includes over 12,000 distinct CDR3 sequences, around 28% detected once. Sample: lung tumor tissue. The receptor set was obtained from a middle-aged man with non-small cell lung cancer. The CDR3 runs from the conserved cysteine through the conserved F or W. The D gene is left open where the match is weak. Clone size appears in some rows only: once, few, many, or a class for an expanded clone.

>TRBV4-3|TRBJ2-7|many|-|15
CASSQDSSTAYEQYF
TGCGCCAGCAGCCAAGATTCATCCACAGCCTACGAGCAGTACTTC
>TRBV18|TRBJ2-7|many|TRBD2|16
CASSRSGGAMIYEQYF
TGTGCCAGCTCAAGATCCGGGGGGGCTATGATCTACGAGCAGTACTTC
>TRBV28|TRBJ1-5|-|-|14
CAAHDLQGIQPQHF
TGTGCCGCGCATGACCTACAGGGAATTCAGCCCCAGCATTTT
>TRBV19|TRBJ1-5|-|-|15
CAISACTAFNQPQHF
TGTGCCATTAGCGCCTGTACAGCTTTTAATCAGCCCCAGCATTTT
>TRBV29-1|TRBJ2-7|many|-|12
CSVESGPYEQYF
TGCAGCGTTGAGAGCGGGCCCTACGAGCAGTACTTC
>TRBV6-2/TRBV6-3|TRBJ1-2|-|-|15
CASRELPTPNYGHTF
TGTGCCAGCAGAGAGCTCCCCACACCTAACTATGGCCACACCTTC
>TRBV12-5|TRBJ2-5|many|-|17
CASGLPSFADSQETQYF
TGTGCTAGTGGTTTGCCGTCGTTCGCGGACAGCCAAGAGACCCAGTACTTC
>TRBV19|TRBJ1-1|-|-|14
CASSIRSGDTEAFF
TGTGCCAGTAGTATCCGGAGCGGGGACACTGAAGCTTTCTTT
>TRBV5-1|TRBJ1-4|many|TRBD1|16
CASSLKRQGLGEKLFF
TGCGCCAGCAGCTTAAAAAGACAGGGCTTGGGTGAAAAACTGTTTTTT
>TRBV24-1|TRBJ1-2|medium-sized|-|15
CATSDSYRARGGYTF
TGTGCCACCAGTGACTCTTACAGGGCCCGGGGTGGCTACACCTTC
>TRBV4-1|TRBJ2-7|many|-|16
CASSQDWGGRFLEQYF
TGCGCCAGCAGCCAAGATTGGGGAGGCCGATTCCTCGAGCAGTACTTC
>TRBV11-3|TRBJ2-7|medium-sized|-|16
CASSSTLRDTSYEQYF
TGTGCCAGCAGCTCTACGCTTCGGGACACCTCCTACGAGCAGTACTTC
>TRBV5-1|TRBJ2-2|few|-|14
CASSVGLHTGELFF
TGCGCCAGCAGCGTTGGACTGCACACCGGGGAGCTGTTTTTT
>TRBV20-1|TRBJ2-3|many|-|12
CGVRPSTDTQYF
TGCGGGGTACGGCCTAGCACAGATACGCAGTATTTT
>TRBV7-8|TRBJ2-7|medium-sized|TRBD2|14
CASSTSGSSYEQYF
TGTGCCAGCAGCACTAGCGGGAGCTCCTACGAGCAGTACTTC
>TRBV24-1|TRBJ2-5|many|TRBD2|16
CATSDLTSGRGETQYF
TGTGCCACCAGTGATTTGACTAGCGGGAGAGGGGAGACCCAGTACTTC
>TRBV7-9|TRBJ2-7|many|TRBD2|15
CASSWGLAVSYEQYF
TGTGCCAGCAGCTGGGGACTAGCGGTCTCCTACGAGCAGTACTTC
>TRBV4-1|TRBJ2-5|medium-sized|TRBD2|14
CASSLTSGTETQYF
TGCGCCAGCAGCTTGACTAGCGGAACAGAGACCCAGTACTTC
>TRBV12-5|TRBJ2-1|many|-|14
CASGLSSYYNEQFF
TGTGCTAGTGGTTTAAGTTCCTACTACAATGAGCAGTTCTTC
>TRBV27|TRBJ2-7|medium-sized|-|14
CASSSRMGRNEQYF
TGTGCCAGCAGTTCCCGAATGGGGAGGAACGAGCAGTACTTC
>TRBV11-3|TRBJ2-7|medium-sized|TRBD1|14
CASSSQQGPYEQYF
TGTGCCAGTTCGTCCCAACAGGGGCCCTACGAGCAGTACTTC
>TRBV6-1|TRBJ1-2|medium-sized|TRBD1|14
CASSARQGAGDYTF
TGTGCCAGCAGTGCCCGACAGGGGGCGGGGGACTACACCTTC
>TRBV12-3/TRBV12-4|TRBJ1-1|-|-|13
CASSQDSHTEAFF
TGTGCCAGCAGCCAGGACAGTCACACTGAAGCTTTCTTT
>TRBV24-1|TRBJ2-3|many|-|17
CATSDTTTAYYTDTQYF
TGTGCCACCAGTGATACCACGACAGCTTACTACACAGATACGCAGTATTTT
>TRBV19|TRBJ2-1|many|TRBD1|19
CASSRSRTGSSSLYNEQFF
TGTGCCAGTAGTAGATCCCGGACAGGGTCCTCAAGTCTCTACAATGAGCAGTTCTTC
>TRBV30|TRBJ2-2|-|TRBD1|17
CAWSKPPDRESTGELFF
TGTGCCTGGAGTAAACCCCCCGACAGGGAGAGTACCGGGGAGCTGTTTTTT
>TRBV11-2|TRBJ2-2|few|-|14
CASSLVGLTGELFF
TGTGCCAGCAGCTTGGTAGGGCTCACCGGGGAGCTGTTTTTT
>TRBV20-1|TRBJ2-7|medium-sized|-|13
CSASDHGSYEQYF
TGCAGTGCTTCGGACCACGGGTCCTACGAGCAGTACTTC